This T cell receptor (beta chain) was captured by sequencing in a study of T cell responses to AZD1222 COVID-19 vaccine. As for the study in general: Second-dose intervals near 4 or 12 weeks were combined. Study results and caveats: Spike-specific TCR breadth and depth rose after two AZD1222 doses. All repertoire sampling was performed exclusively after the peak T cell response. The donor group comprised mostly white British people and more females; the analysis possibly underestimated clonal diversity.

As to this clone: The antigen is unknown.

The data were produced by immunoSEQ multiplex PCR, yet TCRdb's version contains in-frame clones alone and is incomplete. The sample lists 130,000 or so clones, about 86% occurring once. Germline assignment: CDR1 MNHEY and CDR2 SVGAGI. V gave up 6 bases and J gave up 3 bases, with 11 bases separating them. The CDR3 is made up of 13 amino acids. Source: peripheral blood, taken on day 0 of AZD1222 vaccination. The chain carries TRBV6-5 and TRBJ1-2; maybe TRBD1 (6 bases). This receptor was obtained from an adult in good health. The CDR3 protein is CASSGQPDYGYTF. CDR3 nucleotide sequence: TGTGCCAGCAGCGGACAGCCTGACTATGGCTACACCTTC.